The 3 T cell receptor beta chains below all came from one sample that was sequenced in a study of blood T cell repertoires in COVID-19. Sequencing was performed with immunoSEQ multiplex PCR; in TCRdb, only in-frame clones are kept and a portion is missing. In the table there are about 160,000 clones, 80% of which are singletons. Sample: PBMCs or T cells enriched from blood (not recorded which). The receptors originated from a woman in her sixties who had recovered from COVID-19.

The V gene is TRBV6-6, the J gene TRBJ1-1, with a possible D match to TRBD1 (5 bases). The CDR3 extends over 13 amino acids. V lost 8 bases and J lost 2, with 12 bases in between. From germline, CDR1 is MNHNY and CDR2 SVGAGI (reference sequence). In DNA, the CDR3 is TGTGCCAGCGGGTTGACAGTTAACACTGAAGCTTTCTTT. Translated, it gives CASGLTVNTEAFF.

The rearrangement uses TRBV21-1 and TRBJ1-1; TRBD1 is taken as the D call from the table, unchecked against the DNA. TRBV21-1 is deemed a pseudogene. The CDR3 has 13 residues. The CDR3, as DNA: TGTGCCAGCAGAAAGTCAGGGAACACTGAAGCTTTCTTT. Protein: CASRKSGNTEAFF.

A few counts support this clone. V is TRBV2 and J is TRBJ1-4; D is unresolved. CDR1 and CDR2 from the germline V gene are SNHLY and FYNNEI. V lost 8 bases, J lost 8 bases, and 18 bases lay in between. This CDR3 has 14 amino acids. The CDR3 region is CASSQETGEEKLFF. CDR3 nucleotide sequence: TGTGCCAGCTCCCAGGAGACCGGGGAAGAAAAACTGTTTTTT.